Included here is one T cell receptor beta chain sequence, with context. The sample originates from a study of blood T cell repertoires in COVID-19. Study-wide background: The origin of the acute and convalescent COVID-19 samples was the United States, Italy and Spain. PBMCs, B-cell-depleted T cells, or T cells were the source of the cDNA or gDNA that made up the material.

This CDR3 has 16 residues. V was clipped by 1 base and J by 2 bases, with 14 bases between them. The germline V gene encodes CDR1 SGHTA and CDR2 FQGNSA. Original methodology: Counts of nucleated cells, estimated from reference gene primer amplification, were obtained. Clones were read by immunoSEQ multiplex PCR, and TCRdb kept only the in-frame ones, dropping some. The DNA was the basis for D and trimming; V, J and clone size are from that table. The sample shows 110,000 or so clones, roughly 87% of them seen only once. This receptor was identified in a human donor in a cohort sampled during active COVID-19. V is TRBV7-2 and J is TRBJ1-2; possible D gene TRBD1, 5 bases. Input material: peripheral blood. The CDR3 DNA reads TGTGCCAGCAGCTTAGGAGGTGATTGGGGCAACTATGGCTACACCTTC. As protein: CASSLGGDWGNYGYTF.